Listed here are 5 T cell receptor beta chains from one sample, sequenced in a study of blood T cell repertoires in COVID-19. Assay: immunoSEQ multiplex PCR; the TCRdb copy retains only in-frame clones and omits some. Found here are 240,000 or so clones, 86% of them singletons; the top ten hold about 2.9%. The sequencing sample was made of peripheral blood. These receptors all stem from a woman under 40 who had recovered from COVID-19.

This sequence joins TRBV6-2 or TRBV6-3 and TRBJ2-5, with 9 bases matching TRBD2. CDR1 and CDR2 from the germline V gene are MNHEY and SVGEGT. The CDR3 length is 15 residues. Losses at the gene ends were 2 bases for V and 4 bases for J; bases not matched to a gene: 5. The CDR3 DNA reads as TGTGCCAGCAGTTACGGAGCGGGGGGTGGAGAGACCCAGTACTTC. It translates to CASSYGAGGGETQYF.

The V and J genes are TRBV9 and TRBJ1-1; 7 bases line up with TRBD1. The CDR3 spans 16 residues. Germline assignment: CDR1 SGDLS and CDR2 YYNGEE. The junction had 8 bases not matched to a gene; V was cut back by 2 bases and J by 1 base. The CDR3 DNA follows: TGTGCCAGCAGCGTGAATCCCGGGACAGAGAACACTGAAGCTTTCTTT. Its translation: CASSVNPGTENTEAFF.

The chain links TRBV11-2 to TRBJ2-5; D is perhaps TRBD2 (5 bases). V shed 6 bases and J shed 5 bases, with 19 bases lying between them. The CDR3 spans 15 residues. Per germline, CDR1 SGHAT and CDR2 FQNNGV. The CDR3, as DNA: TGTGCCAGCAGGTCGGGTGTGACTAATGAGGAGACCCAGTACTTC. This translates into CASRSGVTNEETQYF.

This clone came up a few times. The chain recombines TRBV2 with TRBJ1-1; TRBD1 matches at 7 bases. CDR1 is SNHLY, CDR2 FYNNEI, per germline. The CDR3 spans 20 residues. J gave up 0 bases and V 5 bases, and 21 bases lay outside the gene matches. CDR3 residues: CASSIKKGGVQGRVNTEAFF. In nucleotides, the CDR3 is TGTGCCAGCAGTATAAAGAAGGGGGGAGTACAGGGGCGGGTGAACACTGAAGCTTTCTTT.

This chain links TRBV6-4 with TRBJ2-7, with D tentatively TRBD2 (7 bases). V was trimmed by 4 bases and J by 3 bases, leaving 13 bases between them. The V gene's germline CDR1 is MRHNA and CDR2 SNTAGT. CDR3 length: 14 amino acids. The CDR3 is CASSAAGALYEQYF. The DNA for the CDR3 is TGTGCCAGCAGTGCGGCGGGGGCACTCTACGAGCAGTACTTC.